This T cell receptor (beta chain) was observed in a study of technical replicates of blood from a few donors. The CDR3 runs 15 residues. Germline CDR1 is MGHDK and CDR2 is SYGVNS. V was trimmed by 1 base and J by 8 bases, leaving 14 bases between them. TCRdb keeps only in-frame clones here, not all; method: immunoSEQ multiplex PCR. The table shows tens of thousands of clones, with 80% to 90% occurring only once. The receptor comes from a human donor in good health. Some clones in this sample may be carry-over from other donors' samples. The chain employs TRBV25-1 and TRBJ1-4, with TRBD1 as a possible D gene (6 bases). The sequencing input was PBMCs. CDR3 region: CASSEWGQLDEKLFF. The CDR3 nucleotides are TGTGCCAGCAGTGAATGGGGGCAACTAGACGAAAAACTGTTTTTT.